This record concerns one TCR beta chain sequence. Its specific antigen is unknown. No clone much larger than this one lies a single base away; base qualities are absent. This entry is derived from a study of blood T cell repertoires in COVID-19 (dated by TCRdb to 2020 to 2022). The study in broad terms: The collaborator samples originated in the United States, Italy and Spain and spanned the acute and convalescent phases of COVID-19. The prospective study material was composed of cDNA or gDNA derived from T cells, B-cell-depleted T cells, or PBMCs. Subjects who had been exposed to COVID-19, were actively infected with it, or had recovered from it provided the deeply sampled blood TCRbeta repertoires that made up the dataset. The repertoires were released in a freely available public database meant as a resource for research on the immune response to SARS-CoV-2. The samples were drawn from the first 160 participants of the ongoing ImmuneRACE study and from 1,200 or so subjects provided by 6 global collaborators. A de-identified subject ID, COVID-19 status, age in years and sex were almost always included in the sample metadata. Where HLA class I and class II types were available, the types were taken from metadata supplied by the sample provider, not from assay-based typing. The paper as a whole reports these results and caveats: The amount of clinical and demographic metadata varied by source and participant and was provided uncurated.

Trimmed from V: 3 bases; trimmed from J: 4 bases; junction bases lacking a gene match: 11. Via the germline V gene, CDR1 is MNHNS and CDR2 SASEGT. Taken from cysteine to phenylalanine, the CDR3 has 17 residues. This entry keeps only the CDR3 DNA: 51 bases, framed from base 1. TCRbeta CDR3 regions were amplified from genomic DNA by means of the immunoSEQ Assay, a bias-controlled multiplex PCR. The original methods were these. Nucleated cell counts per sample were estimated from amplification of reference gene primers within the assay. To quantify the absolute abundance of each unique TCRbeta CDR3 rearrangement, sequence reads were collapsed and filtered. Productive Simpson clonality was computed per sample as the square root of Simpson's diversity index over productive rearrangements. The immuneACCESS repertoire file appears here via TCRdb, limited to in-frame rearrangements. These files lack a portion of the clones; in checked studies, under half of the deficit traces to unresolved V genes, and the cause of the others is not known. V and J calls plus clone size are reproduced from that table; the DNA served to infer D and trimming. The sample table holds about 410,000 clones, of which around 86% were seen once. The top ten hold more than 1.4% of the sample.

Whole blood was collected in K2EDTA tubes by collaborating institutions according to the institutions' own protocols. For TCRbeta analysis, collaborators shipped samples in one of three forms: frozen whole blood, isolated PBMCs, or DNA extracted from either of those sample types. The source material was peripheral blood. Recombination connected TRBV6-1 to TRBJ1-1, and TRBD1 aligns with 10 junction nucleotides. The sequence derives from a woman aged 30 to 39 with active or convalescent COVID-19. The base sequence is TGTGCCAGCAGTGATCGGGTGACAGGGGGCGTCGCCACTGAAGCTTTCTTT. Its translation reads: CASSDRVTGGVATEAFF.